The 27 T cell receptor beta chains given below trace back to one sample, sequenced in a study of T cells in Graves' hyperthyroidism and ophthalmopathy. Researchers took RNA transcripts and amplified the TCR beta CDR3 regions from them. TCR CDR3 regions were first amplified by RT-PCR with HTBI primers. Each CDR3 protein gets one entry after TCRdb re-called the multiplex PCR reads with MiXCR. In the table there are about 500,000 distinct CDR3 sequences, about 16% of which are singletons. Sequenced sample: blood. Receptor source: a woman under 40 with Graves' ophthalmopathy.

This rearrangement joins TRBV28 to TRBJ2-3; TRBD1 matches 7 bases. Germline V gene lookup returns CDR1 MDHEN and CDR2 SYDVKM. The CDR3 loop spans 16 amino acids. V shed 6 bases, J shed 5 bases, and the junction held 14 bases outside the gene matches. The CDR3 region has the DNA TGTGCCAGCAGCGGCCCTACAGGGGTCGGGCTAGATACGCAGTATTTT. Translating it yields CASSGPTGVGLDTQYF.

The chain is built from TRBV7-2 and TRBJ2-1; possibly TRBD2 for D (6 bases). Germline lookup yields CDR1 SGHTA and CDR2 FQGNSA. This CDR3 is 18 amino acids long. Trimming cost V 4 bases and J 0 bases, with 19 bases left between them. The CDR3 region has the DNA TGTGCCAGCAGCTCTTTCCTTTTTGGGAGGAGCTCCTACAATGAGCAGTTCTTC. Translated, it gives CASSSFLFGRSSYNEQFF.

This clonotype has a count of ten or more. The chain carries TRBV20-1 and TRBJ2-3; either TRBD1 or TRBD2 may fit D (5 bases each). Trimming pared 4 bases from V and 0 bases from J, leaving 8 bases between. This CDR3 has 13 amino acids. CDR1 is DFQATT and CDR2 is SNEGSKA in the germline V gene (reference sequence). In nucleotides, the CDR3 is TGCAGTGCTAAACGGGACAGCACAGATACGCAGTATTTT. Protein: CSAKRDSTDTQYF.

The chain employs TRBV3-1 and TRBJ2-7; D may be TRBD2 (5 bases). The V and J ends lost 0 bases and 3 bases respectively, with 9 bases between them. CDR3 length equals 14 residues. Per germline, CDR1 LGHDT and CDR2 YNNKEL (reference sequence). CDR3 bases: TGTGCCAGCAGCCAAGAGATGGGGAGCTACGAGCAGTACTTC. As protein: CASSQEMGSYEQYF.

CDR3 in DNA: TGCGCCAGCAGCTTGCCAGGGGCAGCGCGGACCCAGTACTTC. Translated: CASSLPGAARTQYF. The rearrangement links TRBV5-1 to TRBJ2-5, with D possibly being TRBD1 (6 bases). Germline loops: CDR1 SGHRS, CDR2 YFSETQ. CDR3 size: 14 residues. V lost 1 base, J lost 7 bases, and 14 bases lay in between.

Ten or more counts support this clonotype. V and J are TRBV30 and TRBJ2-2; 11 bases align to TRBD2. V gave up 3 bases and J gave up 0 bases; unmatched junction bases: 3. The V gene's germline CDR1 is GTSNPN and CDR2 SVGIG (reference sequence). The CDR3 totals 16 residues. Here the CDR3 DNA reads TGTGCCTGGAGCCTAGCGGGAGGATCGAACACCGGGGAGCTGTTTTTT. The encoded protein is CAWSLAGGSNTGELFF. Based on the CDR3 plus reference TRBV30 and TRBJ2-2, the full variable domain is SQTIHQWPATLVQPVGSPLSLECTVEGTSNPNLYWYRQAAGRGLQLLFYSVGIGQISSEVPQNLSASRPQDRQFILSSKKLLLSDSGFYLCAWSLAGGSNTGELFFGEGSRLTVL.

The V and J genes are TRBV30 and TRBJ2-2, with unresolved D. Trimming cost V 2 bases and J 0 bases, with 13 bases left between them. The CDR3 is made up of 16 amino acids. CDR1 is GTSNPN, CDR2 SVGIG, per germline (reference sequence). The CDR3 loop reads CAWSLEIIPNTGELFF. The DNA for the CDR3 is TGTGCCTGGAGTCTAGAGATCATTCCGAACACCGGGGAGCTGTTTTTT.

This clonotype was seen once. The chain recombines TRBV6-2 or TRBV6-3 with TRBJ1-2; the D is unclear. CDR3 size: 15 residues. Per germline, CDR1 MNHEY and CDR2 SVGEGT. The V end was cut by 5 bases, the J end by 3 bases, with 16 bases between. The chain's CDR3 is CASSDGMLNHYGYTF. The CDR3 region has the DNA TGTGCCAGCAGTGACGGAATGCTGAACCACTATGGCTACACCTTC.

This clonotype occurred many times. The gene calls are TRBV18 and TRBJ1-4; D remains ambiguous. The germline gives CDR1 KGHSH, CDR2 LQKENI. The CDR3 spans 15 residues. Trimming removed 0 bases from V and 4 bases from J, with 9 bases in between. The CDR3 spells CASSPPNLFNEKLFF. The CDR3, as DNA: TGTGCCAGCTCACCACCCAACCTGTTTAATGAAAAACTGTTTTTT.

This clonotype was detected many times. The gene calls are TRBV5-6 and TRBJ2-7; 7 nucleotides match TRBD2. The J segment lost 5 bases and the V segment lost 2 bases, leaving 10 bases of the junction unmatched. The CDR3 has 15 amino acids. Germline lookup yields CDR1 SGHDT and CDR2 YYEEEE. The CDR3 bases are TGTGCCAGCAGCTTTTCGGTCGGCGGGAGCGACGAGCAGTACTTC. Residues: CASSFSVGGSDEQYF.

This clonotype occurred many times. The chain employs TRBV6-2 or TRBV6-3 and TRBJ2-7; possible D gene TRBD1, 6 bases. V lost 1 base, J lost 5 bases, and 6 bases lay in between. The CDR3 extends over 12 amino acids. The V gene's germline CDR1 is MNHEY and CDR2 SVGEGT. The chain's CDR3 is CASSYWTDEQYF. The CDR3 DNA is TGTGCCAGCAGTTACTGGACAGACGAGCAGTACTTC.

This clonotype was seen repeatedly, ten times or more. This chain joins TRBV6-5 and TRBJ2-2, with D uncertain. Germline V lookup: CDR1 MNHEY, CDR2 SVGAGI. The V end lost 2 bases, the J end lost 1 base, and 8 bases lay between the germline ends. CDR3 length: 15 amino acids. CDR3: CASSYGTQNTGELFF. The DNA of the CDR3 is TGTGCCAGCAGTTACGGAACACAGAACACCGGGGAGCTGTTTTTT.

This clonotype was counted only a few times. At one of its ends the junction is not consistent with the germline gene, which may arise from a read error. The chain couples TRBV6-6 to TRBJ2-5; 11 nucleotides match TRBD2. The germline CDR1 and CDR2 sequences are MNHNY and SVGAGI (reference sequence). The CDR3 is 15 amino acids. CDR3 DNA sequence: TGTGCCAGCAGTAACTCGGGACTAGCGGAAGAGACCCAGTACTTC. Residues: CASSNSGLAEETQYF.

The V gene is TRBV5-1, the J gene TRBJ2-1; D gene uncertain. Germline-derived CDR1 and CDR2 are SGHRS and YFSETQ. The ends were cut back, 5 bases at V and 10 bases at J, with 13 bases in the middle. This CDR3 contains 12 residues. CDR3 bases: TGCGCCAGCAGACAGCGTGAAGGGGAGCAGTTCTTC. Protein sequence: CASRQREGEQFF.

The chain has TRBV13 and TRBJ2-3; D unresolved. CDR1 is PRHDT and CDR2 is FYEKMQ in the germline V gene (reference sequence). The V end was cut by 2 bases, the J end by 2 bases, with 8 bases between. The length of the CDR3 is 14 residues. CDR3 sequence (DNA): TGTGCCAGCAGCTTACTAGACAACACAGATACGCAGTATTTT. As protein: CASSLLDNTDTQYF.

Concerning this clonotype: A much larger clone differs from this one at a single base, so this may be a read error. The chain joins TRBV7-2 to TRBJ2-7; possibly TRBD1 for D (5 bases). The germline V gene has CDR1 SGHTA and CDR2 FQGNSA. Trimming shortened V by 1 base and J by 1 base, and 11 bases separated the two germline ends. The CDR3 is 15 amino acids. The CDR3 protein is CASSLGGEISYEQYF. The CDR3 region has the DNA TGTGCCAGCAGCTTAGGGGGCGAGATTTCCTACGAGCAGTACTTC.

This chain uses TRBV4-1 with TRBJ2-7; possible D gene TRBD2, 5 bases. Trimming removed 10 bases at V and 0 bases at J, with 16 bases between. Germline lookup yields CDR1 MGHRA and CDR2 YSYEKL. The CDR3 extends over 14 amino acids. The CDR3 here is CATKLLDDSYEQYF. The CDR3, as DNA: TGCGCCACCAAGCTACTAGACGACTCCTACGAGCAGTACTTC.

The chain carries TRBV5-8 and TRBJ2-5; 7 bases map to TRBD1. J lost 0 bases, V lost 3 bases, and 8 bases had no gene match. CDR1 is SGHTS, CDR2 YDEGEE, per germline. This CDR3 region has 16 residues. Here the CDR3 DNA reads TGTGCCAGCAGCTCCGGGACAGCCGCGTACCAAGAGACCCAGTACTTC. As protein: CASSSGTAAYQETQYF. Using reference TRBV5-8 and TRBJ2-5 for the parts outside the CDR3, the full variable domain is EAGVTQSPTHLIKTRGQQATLRCSPISGHTSVYWYQQALGLGLQFLLWYDEGEERNRGNFPPRFSGRQFPNYSSELNVNALELEDSALYLCASSSGTAAYQETQYFGPGTRLLVL.

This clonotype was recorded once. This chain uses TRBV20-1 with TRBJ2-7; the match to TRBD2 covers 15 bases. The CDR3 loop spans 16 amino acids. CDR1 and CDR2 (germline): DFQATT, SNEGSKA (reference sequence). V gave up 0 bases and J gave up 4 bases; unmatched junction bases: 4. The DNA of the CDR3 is TGCAGTGCTAGAGATCCCGGACTAGCGGGAGGGTACGAGCAGTACTTC. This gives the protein CSARDPGLAGGYEQYF.

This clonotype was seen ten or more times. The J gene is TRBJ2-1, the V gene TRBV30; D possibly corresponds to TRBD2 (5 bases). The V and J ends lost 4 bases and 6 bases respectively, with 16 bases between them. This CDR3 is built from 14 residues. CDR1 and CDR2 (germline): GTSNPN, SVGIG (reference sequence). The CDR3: CAWNRGPVGNEQFF. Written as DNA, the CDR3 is TGTGCCTGGAATAGAGGGCCGGTTGGCAATGAGCAGTTCTTC. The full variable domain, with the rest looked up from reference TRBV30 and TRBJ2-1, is SQTIHQWPATLVQPVGSPLSLECTVEGTSNPNLYWYRQAAGRGLQLLFYSVGIGQISSEVPQNLSASRPQDRQFILSSKKLLLSDSGFYLCAWNRGPVGNEQFFGPGTRLTVL.

CDR3 loop: CASSKRTFRETQYF. The CDR3 DNA sequence: TGTGCCAGCAGCAAACGGACATTCCGAGAGACCCAGTACTTC. This chain uses TRBV9 with TRBJ2-5, with D maybe TRBD1 (5 bases). The CDR3 runs to 14 residues. V was clipped by 4 bases and J by 4 bases, with 14 bases between them. CDR1 is SGDLS and CDR2 is YYNGEE in the germline V gene.

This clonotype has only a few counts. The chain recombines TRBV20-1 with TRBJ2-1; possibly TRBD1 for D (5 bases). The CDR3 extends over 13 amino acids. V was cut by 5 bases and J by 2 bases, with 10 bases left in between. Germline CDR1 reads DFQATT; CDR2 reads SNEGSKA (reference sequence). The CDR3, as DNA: TGCAGTGCTTTGACAGAGCCCTACAATGAGCAGTTCTTC. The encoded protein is CSALTEPYNEQFF.

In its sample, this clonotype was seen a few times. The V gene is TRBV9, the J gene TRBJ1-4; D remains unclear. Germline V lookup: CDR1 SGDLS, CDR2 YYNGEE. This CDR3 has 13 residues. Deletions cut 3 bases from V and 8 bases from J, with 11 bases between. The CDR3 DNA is TGTGCCAGCAGCGCCTGGACCGGGGAAAAACTGTTTTTT. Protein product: CASSAWTGEKLFF.

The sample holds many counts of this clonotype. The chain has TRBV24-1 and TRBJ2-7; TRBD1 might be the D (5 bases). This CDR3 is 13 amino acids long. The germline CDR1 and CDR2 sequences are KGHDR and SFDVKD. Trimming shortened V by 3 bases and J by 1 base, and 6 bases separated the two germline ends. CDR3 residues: CATSDRQSYEQYF. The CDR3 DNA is TGTGCCACCAGTGATCGACAGTCCTACGAGCAGTACTTC.

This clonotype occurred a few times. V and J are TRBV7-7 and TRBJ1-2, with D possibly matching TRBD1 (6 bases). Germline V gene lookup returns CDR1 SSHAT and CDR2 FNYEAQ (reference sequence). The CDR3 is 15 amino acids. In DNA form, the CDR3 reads TGTTCGGTCGGGGGCGGGCTGGATCAGATCTATGGCTACACCTTC. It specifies CSVGGGLDQIYGYTF.

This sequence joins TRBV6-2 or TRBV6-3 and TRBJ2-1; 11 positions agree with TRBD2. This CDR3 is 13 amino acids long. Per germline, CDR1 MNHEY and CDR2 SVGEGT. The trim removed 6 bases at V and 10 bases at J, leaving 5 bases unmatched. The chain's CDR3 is CASRGLAVDEQFF. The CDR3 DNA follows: TGTGCCAGCAGGGGACTAGCGGTGGACGAGCAGTTCTTC.

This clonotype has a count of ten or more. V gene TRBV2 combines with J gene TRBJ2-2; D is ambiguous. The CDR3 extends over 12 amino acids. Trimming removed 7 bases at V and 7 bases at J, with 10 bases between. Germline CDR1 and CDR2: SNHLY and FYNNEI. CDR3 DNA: TGTGCCAGCACCGAACAAGACGGGGAGCTGTTTTTT. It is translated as CASTEQDGELFF.